This entry describes one T cell receptor (beta chain). This clonotype was counted a few times. Its target antigen remains unknown. Per-base quality was not reported, and no clone a single base away is much larger than it. This record belongs to a study of blood T cells in healthy people across ages (dated by TCRdb to about 2015). Notes on the research overall: In model experiments, template switching captured roughly one uniquely barcoded TCR beta cDNA molecule for every two T cells. To track age-related changes in TCR beta repertoire diversity, the study relied on deep sequencing normalized with unique cDNA molecular identifiers. Four age groups were formed from the donors: young (average around 15 years), middle-aged (more than 35), aged (about 62) and long-lived (roughly 88). To avoid experimental bias, donors of different ages were distributed randomly across sequencing lanes. The study analyzed two additional independent replicas of 1 million unique cDNA reads from the same blood draw for two donors, one aged 18 to 30 and one aged 80 or older. The full study reports these points: Because donor CMV infection status was unknown, age-related changes in expanded clonotypes were potentially confounded. Total diversity estimates from one million sequenced T cells were considered lower bounds and underestimates. There was a strong correlation between observed TCR beta diversity and the percentage of naive T cells measured by flow cytometry. Since profiling was done on bulk unsorted PBMCs, naive and antigen-experienced compartments could not be conclusively compared. As age increased, observed TCR beta diversity per million T cells dropped in a roughly linear way, and a significant reduction was already evident by age 40. Compared with the aged group, the long-lived group had more naive CD4+ T cells, fewer expanded clones and increased TCR diversity, suggesting age selection.

Systemically healthy Caucasian individuals from Russia, some 38 in total and aged roughly 6 to 90 years, were included as donors. Each donor gave around 9.5 milliliters of peripheral blood, collected into EDTA-treated Vacutainer tubes. PBMCs were isolated by Ficoll-Paque density-gradient centrifugation, with at least 7 million obtained per sample. Total RNA was extracted from PBMCs with Trizol reagent, with at least 6 micrograms obtained per sample. Naive CD45RAhigh/CD27high T cell percentages were measured by flow cytometry on a PBMC aliquot from every donor. Library generation was performed with 5' RACE. The listed sequencing device is Illumina HiSeq 2500. The second PCR ran for roughly 7 to 11 cycles and used a J-beta primer mix along with a sample-barcoded 5' primer. A unique molecular identifier was introduced onto each TCR beta cDNA molecule by a template-switch 5' adaptor carrying 12 random nucleotides. Each sample yielded at least 3 million CDR3-containing paired-end reads. First-strand cDNA synthesis was performed from all RNA using the Mint cDNA synthesis kit, with priming by a TRBC-specific oligonucleotide. After uracil-DNA glycosylase treatment, a first 18-cycle PCR used universal primers M1SS and BC2_uni_R on all cDNA. Processing in the source paper ran as follows. Normalization of each sample was performed by random selection of 1 million high-quality reads, each carrying a distinct molecular identifier. Reads sharing molecular identifiers were discarded rather than binned into consensus sequences. CDR3 identification, clonotype clustering and error correction used MiTCR with a Q25 quality threshold and the strictest error-elimination algorithm. Lower-bound total TCR beta diversity was estimated with a nonparametric unseen species model using Euler transformation. TCRdb itself trimmed the public reads at Q25 with fastp, ran MiXCR and retained productive beta chains. Here each entry gathers all rows of one CDR3 protein and keeps the most common genes and DNA. The V and J calls were determined by TCRdb, not by the authors. This sample is represented by some 670,000 distinct CDR3 sequences; under 65% of them were singletons. The ten biggest clones cover roughly 14% of the sample.

This clonotype was obtained from a woman aged 80 or older in good health. Sample: blood.

The CDR3 loop reads CASSLRPEAFF. The sequenced DNA: TGTGCCAGCAGTTTGAGGCCTGAAGCTTTCTTT. The chain couples TRBV12-3 or TRBV12-4 to TRBJ1-1; no D segment can be confidently identified. The CDR3, from cysteine to phenylalanine, totals 11 residues. Of all the DNA, just the CDR3 is kept, 33 bases in frame from base 1. Relative to germline, V is 3 bases shorter and J is 6 bases shorter, with 5 bases between their ends.